The rows below give T cell receptor beta chains drawn from one sample of a study of identical twins. TCRdb recomputed calls from the 5' RACE reads with MiXCR, one row per CDR3 protein. The sample holds approximately 500,000 distinct CDR3 sequences, 20% to 25% seen once. These data were likewise used in another study, on T cells expressing NK-cell markers.

The source material was CD4+ T cells sorted from blood. The receptors originated from a young woman in good health. Both conserved end residues are part of each CDR3. A D gene is named only where the DNA matches it firmly. A row's size may be missing; if present it is once, few, many or a size class.

TRBV5-5	TRBD2	.	TRBJ2-5	TGTGCCAGCAGCTTCCAGGCGGGGGGAGAGACCCAGTACTTC	CASSFQAGGETQYF
TRBV29-1	.	few	TRBJ1-1	TGCAGCGTGCCCGGGCCGGCAGAAGCTTTCTTT	CSVPGPAEAFF
TRBV7-2	.	.	TRBJ2-2	TGTGCCAGCAGCTCGCGACCGGGACGAGGGCTGTTTTTT	CASSSRPGRGLFF
TRBV29-1	TRBD1	.	TRBJ1-2	TGCAGCGGATTTGACAGGGCGAATGGCTACACCTTC	CSGFDRANGYTF
TRBV20-1	TRBD2	few	TRBJ2-7	TGCAGTGCTCGTAGCGGGCCCGCCTCCTACGAGCAGTACTTC	CSARSGPASYEQYF
TRBV7-9	.	few	TRBJ2-6	TGTGCCAGCAGCTTAGGAGATTCTGGGGCCAACGTCCTGACTTTC	CASSLGDSGANVLTF
TRBV20-1	.	.	TRBJ2-3	TGCAGTGCTCACCCGTTGGGTTTGGGAACAGATACGCAGTATTTT	CSAHPLGLGTDTQYF
TRBV7-6	TRBD1	.	TRBJ1-1	TGTGCCAGCAGCCTGGTGAGCGGACAGGAAGCGGGCACTGAAGCTTTCTTT	CASSLVSGQEAGTEAFF
TRBV20-1	TRBD2	few	TRBJ2-3	TGCAGTGCTAGAGGGCGGGAGGTATTGGATACGCAGTATTTT	CSARGREVLDTQYF
TRBV7-9	.	.	TRBJ2-7	TGTGCCAGCAGCACCCGACAGGCTTACGAGCAGTACTTC	CASSTRQAYEQYF
TRBV20-1	TRBD2	.	TRBJ2-5	TGCAGTGCCCTTGGTCGGGCGGGAGGAGAGACCCAGTACTTC	CSALGRAGGETQYF
TRBV24-1	.	once	TRBJ2-5	TGTGCCACCCAGTGGACTGCTCATGGGGAGACCCAGTACTTC	CATQWTAHGETQYF
TRBV20-1	TRBD1	few	TRBJ2-1	TGCAGTGCCCCTTTCCGGGACAGTTTATCCTACAATGAGCAGTTCTTC	CSAPFRDSLSYNEQFF
TRBV29-1	.	few	TRBJ1-2	TGCAGCGTTGGTTTGAACAGCAAGCCCTATGGCTACACCTTC	CSVGLNSKPYGYTF
TRBV29-1	.	few	TRBJ2-7	TGCAGCGTTGCGGGGAACTCCTACGAGCAGTACTTC	CSVAGNSYEQYF
TRBV29-1	.	few	TRBJ1-2	TGCAGCGTTGTTGCCGGGAACTATGGCTACACCTTC	CSVVAGNYGYTF
TRBV20-1	.	few	TRBJ1-5	TGCAGTGCTAGAGAGCTTCGCAATCAGCCCCAGCATTTT	CSARELRNQPQHF
TRBV6-5	.	.	TRBJ2-7	TGTGCCAGCAGTTACTCTACGGCCGGGGGGACAGCCTACGAGCAGTACTTC	CASSYSTAGGTAYEQYF
TRBV6-1	.	.	TRBJ2-1	TGTGCCAGCAGTGGCCGACTTTCTAGTTACAATGAGCAGTTCTTC	CASSGRLSSYNEQFF
TRBV7-9	.	once	TRBJ1-2	TGTGCCAGCAGCTCCAAGGGGGGACCCTATGGCTACACCTTC	CASSSKGGPYGYTF
TRBV6-5	.	.	TRBJ1-6	TGTGCCAGGGGACCAGGGGATTCACCCCTCCACTTT	CARGPGDSPLHF
TRBV5-1	.	few	TRBJ2-7	TGCGCCAGCAGCTTGGTTCAGGGGACCTACGAGCAGTACTTC	CASSLVQGTYEQYF
TRBV20-1	.	few	TRBJ1-1	TGCAGTGCTAGAGATTGGGGCCTGAACACTGAAGCTTTCTTT	CSARDWGLNTEAFF
TRBV10-1	.	many	TRBJ2-1	TGCGCCAGCATGTTTGGCAGCTCTGGGGAGCAGTTCTTC	CASMFGSSGEQFF
TRBV10-3	.	few	TRBJ2-1	TGTGCCACCTTTAGTTTTGGGGATGAGCAGTTCTTC	CATFSFGDEQFF
TRBV28	.	once	TRBJ2-7	TGTGCCAGCAGTACCCGACAGTTACCGGGGGAGCAGTACTTC	CASSTRQLPGEQYF
TRBV12-3/TRBV12-4	TRBD2	few	TRBJ2-3	TGTGCCAGCAGGCTACTCGGTGGGGGAGGGGGCACAGATACGCAGTATTTT	CASRLLGGGGGTDTQYF
TRBV5-1	.	.	TRBJ2-1	TGCGCCAGCAGCTTCGGGCGGGATCCTATTTGGGATGAGCAGTTCTTC	CASSFGRDPIWDEQFF
TRBV11-2	.	few	TRBJ2-1	TGTGCCAGCAGCGCCCCCAGCGCGGGAAATGAGCAGTTCTTC	CASSAPSAGNEQFF
TRBV6-2/TRBV6-3	.	.	TRBJ2-7	TGTGCCAGCAGTTACTCGATATCGTTCGTTGAGGGAAGGCCCTCCTACGAGCAGTACTTC	CASSYSISFVEGRPSYEQYF
TRBV12-3/TRBV12-4	TRBD2	few	TRBJ2-7	TGTGCCAGCAGTTGGGGCGCGGGAGATCGCTACGAGCAGTACTTC	CASSWGAGDRYEQYF
TRBV5-1	.	few	TRBJ1-1	TGCGCCAGCAGCTTGGGGTGGGGCAGATCGAACACTGAAGCTTTCTTT	CASSLGWGRSNTEAFF
TRBV9	.	.	TRBJ2-1	TGTGCCAGCAGCGTAAAGGTAGGGGTTGTCGCCTACAATGAGCAGTTCTTC	CASSVKVGVVAYNEQFF
TRBV10-3	TRBD1	.	TRBJ1-2	TGTGCCACCTCTGGACAGGGTGACGATGGCTACACCTTC	CATSGQGDDGYTF
TRBV10-3	TRBD1	few	TRBJ1-1	TGTGCCATCAGCGGGACAGGACTGAACACTGAAGCTTTCTTT	CAISGTGLNTEAFF
TRBV7-6	.	few	TRBJ2-1	TGTGCCAGCAGCTTCTTCCAGGGGGGCGAGCAGTTCTTC	CASSFFQGGEQFF
TRBV7-2	TRBD2	.	TRBJ2-7	TGTGCCAGCAGCTTAGGACTAGCGAAACGAGGATACGAGCAGTACTTC	CASSLGLAKRGYEQYF
TRBV7-9	.	few	TRBJ1-5	TGTGCCAGCAGCGGTTCGAAGGATCAGCCCCAGCATTTT	CASSGSKDQPQHF
TRBV5-1	.	few	TRBJ2-7	TGCGCCAGCAGCGGGGGAGTTGGGTACGAGCAGTACTTC	CASSGGVGYEQYF
TRBV29-1	.	many	TRBJ2-2	TGCAGCGTTACCCGGGGCTCGAACACCGGGGAGCTGTTTTTT	CSVTRGSNTGELFF
TRBV29-1	.	many	TRBJ2-1	TGCAGCGTTGTGGCGGGAATAAATGAGCAGTTCTTC	CSVVAGINEQFF
TRBV20-1	.	.	TRBJ1-1	TGCAGTGCCAACCAGCCGAACACTGAAGCTTTCTTT	CSANQPNTEAFF
TRBV20-1	.	many	TRBJ1-3	TGCAGTGCTCAATTGGAGGGGGGCTCTGGAAACACCATATATTTT	CSAQLEGGSGNTIYF
TRBV5-6	.	.	TRBJ2-1	TGTGCCAGCAGTATAGACAATGAGCAGTTCTTC	CASSIDNEQFF
TRBV24-1	.	few	TRBJ2-5	TGTGCCATCTCCTCCCCGGGACATAGCCAAGAGACCCAGTACTTC	CAISSPGHSQETQYF
TRBV12-3/TRBV12-4	.	many	TRBJ2-3	TGCGCCAGCAGCTTTGGGAGGACAGATACGCAGTATTTT	CASSFGRTDTQYF
TRBV7-9	TRBD2	.	TRBJ2-1	TGTGCCAGCAGTCGGGCTAGCGGGGGCCCGGCCTACAATGAGCAGTTCTTC	CASSRASGGPAYNEQFF
TRBV12-3/TRBV12-4	.	few	TRBJ2-7	TGTGCCAGCAGTTATTTGACAGGAGTTACCTACGAGCAGTACTTC	CASSYLTGVTYEQYF
TRBV5-4	TRBD2	.	TRBJ2-1	TGTGCCAGCAGCTTGGCTCTGGCTAGCGGGAGTTTAGATGAGCAGTTCTTC	CASSLALASGSLDEQFF
TRBV6-5	.	few	TRBJ2-5	TGTGCCAGCAGTTACTTCGGAGTCGGAGAGACCCAGTACTTC	CASSYFGVGETQYF
TRBV25-1	.	few	TRBJ2-1	TGTGCCAGCAGTGCGCCGGGGACCCCGCGTGAGCAGTTCTTC	CASSAPGTPREQFF
TRBV6-2/TRBV6-3	TRBD2	few	TRBJ2-2	TGTGCCAGGCGTAGGTTGTCAAGCGGGGCGAGGACCGGGGAGCTGTTTTTT	CARRRLSSGARTGELFF
TRBV3-1	.	.	TRBJ1-1	TGTGCCAGCAACCTCGATGGGATCACTGAAGCTTTCTTT	CASNLDGITEAFF
TRBV5-1	.	.	TRBJ1-6	TGCGCCAGCAGCTTGATTGGTGGGGCGGGGTCACCCCTCCACTTT	CASSLIGGAGSPLHF
TRBV11-1	.	.	TRBJ2-6	TGTGCCAGCAGCGGGGACATCTCTGGGGCCAACGTCCTGACTTTC	CASSGDISGANVLTF